The 18 T cell receptor beta chains presented below share a single source sample, sequenced in a study of molecular identifiers for immune sequencing clone quantification. TCRdb processed the PCR reads anew with MiXCR; each CDR3 protein has one entry. The sample has about 630,000 distinct CDR3 sequences, 25% seen once. Specimen: naive CD8+ T cells from blood, with Jurkat cell RNA spiked in. Subset: FACS-sorted CD8+CD4-CCR7+CD45RA+ naive T cells. The origin of the receptors is a human donor in good health. Some libraries in this study had Jurkat cell RNA spiked in.

The gene calls are TRBV28 and TRBJ2-1, with TRBD2 identical over 7 bases. The CDR3 covers 16 residues. Germline V CDR1 and CDR2: MDHEN, SYDVKM. The trim removed 5 bases at V and 7 bases at J, leaving 14 bases unmatched. CDR3 nucleotide sequence: TGTGCCAGCAGTACCCGAGGCGGGAGCGTTTTTAATGAGCAGTTCTTC. Encoded protein: CASSTRGGSVFNEQFF.

This clonotype was seen ten or more times. This sequence joins TRBV7-8 and TRBJ2-4; 8 bases match TRBD1. The CDR3 has 20 amino acids. From germline, CDR1 is SGHVS and CDR2 FQNEAQ. Losses at the gene ends were 2 bases for V and 0 bases for J; bases not matched to a gene: 15. The CDR3 coding sequence is TGTGCCAGCAGCTTACTGGGGCAGGGGGCCCTAAACTTAGCCAAAAACATTCAGTACTTC. This sequence encodes CASSLLGQGALNLAKNIQYF. Full variable domain (missing parts from reference TRBV7-8 and TRBJ2-4): GAGVSQSPRYKVAKRGQDVALRCDPISGHVSLFWYQQALGQGPEFLTYFQNEAQLDKSGLPSDRFFAERPEGSVSTLKIQRTQQEDSAVYLCASSLLGQGALNLAKNIQYFGAGTRLSVL.

For this clonotype: A junction end diverges from the germline sequence, so it may reflect a read error. As DNA, the CDR3 is TGTGCCGGCAGTCCTTGGACAGGGGGGATGAACACTGAAGCCTTCTTT. Translation: CAGSPWTGGMNTEAFF. The chain is built from TRBV27 and TRBJ1-1, with 10 bases fitting TRBD1. Germline CDR1 is MNHEY and CDR2 is SMNVEV (reference sequence). CDR3 size: 16 residues.

This clonotype was seen at least ten times. This rearrangement joins TRBV7-6 to TRBJ2-7, with D maybe TRBD2 (5 bases). This CDR3 is 13 amino acids long. Germline V gene sequence: CDR1 SGHVS, CDR2 FNYEAQ. The V end lost 2 bases, the J end lost 7 bases, and 12 bases lay between the germline ends. The CDR3 nucleotides are TGTGCCAGCAGCTTACGGAGGACGGAAGAGCAGTACTTC. It translates to CASSLRRTEEQYF. The full variable domain, completed using reference TRBV7-6 and TRBJ2-7, is GAGVSQSPRYKVTKRGQDVALRCDPISGHVSLYWYRQALGQGPEFLTYFNYEAQQDKSGLPNDRFSAERPEGSISTLTIQRTEQRDSAMYRCASSLRRTEEQYFGPGTRLTVT.

This clonotype was seen a handful of times. The chain is built from TRBV6-2 or TRBV6-3 and TRBJ2-2, with unresolved D. Germline CDR1 reads MNHEY; CDR2 reads SVGEGT. V dropped 0 bases and J dropped 6 bases, with 8 bases sitting between them. The CDR3 totals 14 residues. The DNA for the CDR3 is TGTGCCAGCAGTTACTCGTCGGCTGCCGGGGAGCTGTTTTTT. Its protein product is CASSYSSAAGELFF.

CDR3 amino acids: CASSLSGQGVHYEQYF. In nucleotides, the CDR3 is TGTGCCAGCAGTTTATCAGGTCAGGGGGTGCACTACGAGCAGTACTTC. The chain recombines TRBV27 with TRBJ2-7; 7 nucleotides agree with TRBD1. Looked up from germline, CDR1 is MNHEY and CDR2 is SMNVEV (reference sequence). The CDR3 runs to 16 residues. J gave up 3 bases and V 0 bases, and 8 bases lay outside the gene matches.

The chain links TRBV14 to TRBJ2-1; D could derive from TRBD1 or TRBD2 (5 bases each). Trimming removed 4 bases at V and 10 bases at J, with 11 bases between. This CDR3 has 12 residues. Germline CDR1 is SGHDN and CDR2 is FVKESK. CDR3 protein: CASSLMGDEQFF. CDR3 coding DNA: TGTGCCAGCAGCCTTATGGGGGACGAGCAGTTCTTC.

Note on this clonotype: Mismatch with germline at one junction end may stem from a read error. The chain carries TRBV6-2 or TRBV6-3 and TRBJ2-3, with D perhaps being TRBD1 or TRBD2 (7 bases each). The length of the CDR3 is 14 residues. Germline CDR1 and CDR2: MNHEY and SVGEGT. This CDR3 reads CASSLPGGEDTRYF. The CDR3 nucleotides read TGTGCCAGCAGTTTGCCAGGGGGGGAGGATACGCGGTATTTT.

This clonotype showed up many times. The V gene is TRBV4-3, the J gene TRBJ1-3; D is undetermined. V gave up 0 bases and J gave up 0 bases, with 6 bases separating them. Germline lookup yields CDR1 LGHNA and CDR2 YSLEER. There are 15 residues in the CDR3. The CDR3 bases are TGCGCCAGCAGCCAAGACCCAAGCTCTGGAAACACCATATATTTT. It specifies CASSQDPSSGNTIYF.

This clonotype was counted at least ten times. V and J are TRBV6-2 or TRBV6-3 and TRBJ2-2; 12 positions agree with TRBD2. The length of the CDR3 is 17 residues. Germline assignment: CDR1 MNHEY and CDR2 SVGEGT. With V trimmed by 5 bases and J by 2 bases, 6 bases remained unmatched. Here the CDR3 reads CASSRLAGVENTGELFF. The CDR3 nucleotides read TGTGCCAGCAGTAGACTAGCGGGAGTGGAAAACACCGGGGAGCTGTTTTTT.

This clonotype was found a few times. The gene calls are TRBV5-1 and TRBJ2-2; 7 bases match TRBD1. Losses at the gene ends were 0 bases for V and 7 bases for J; bases not matched to a gene: 6. This CDR3 is built from 15 residues. Per the germline V gene, CDR1 is SGHRS and CDR2 is YFSETQ. The CDR3 region is CASSLGGQSIGELFF. The CDR3 region has the DNA TGCGCCAGCAGCTTGGGGGGACAGAGCATCGGGGAGCTGTTTTTT.

This clonotype was seen repeatedly, ten times or more. The chain is built from TRBV30 and TRBJ2-1; TRBD1 is a possible D gene (6 bases). CDR1 is GTSNPN, CDR2 SVGIG, per germline (reference sequence). This CDR3 is built from 12 residues. The ends were cut back, 3 bases at V and 10 bases at J, with 13 bases in the middle. Here the CDR3 reads CAWRTGSVEQFF. CDR3 coding DNA: TGTGCCTGGAGAACAGGGTCAGTAGAGCAGTTCTTC. Variable domain in full (rest from reference TRBV30 and TRBJ2-1): SQTIHQWPATLVQPVGSPLSLECTVEGTSNPNLYWYRQAAGRGLQLLFYSVGIGQISSEVPQNLSASRPQDRQFILSSKKLLLSDSGFYLCAWRTGSVEQFFGPGTRLTVL.

Notes on this clonotype: A much more abundant neighbour one base away suggests this may be a read error. The CDR3 does not close with the conserved phenylalanine or tryptophan, likely indicating a read error. The rearrangement joins TRBV7-2 to TRBJ2-7; 9 nucleotides align to TRBD2. The CDR3 consists of 15 residues. Germline V gene lookup returns CDR1 SGHTA and CDR2 FQGNSA. J was trimmed by 5 bases and V by 1 base; bases with no gene match: 6. The CDR3 sequence: CASSLDWGTSNEQYY. The CDR3 nucleotides read TGTGCCAGCAGCTTAGATTGGGGGACTAGCAACGAGCAGTACTAC.

On this clonotype: The germline gene is not matched at one end of the junction; a read error may be the cause. The chain combines TRBV4-1 with TRBJ1-6; tentative D call: TRBD1 (5 bases). The germline V gene has CDR1 MGHRA and CDR2 YSYEKL. The CDR3 length is 15 residues. The CDR3 DNA follows: TGCGCCAGCAGCCAAGAGGAGGGGCTCGACTCACCCCACCACTTT. This translates into CASSQEEGLDSPHHF.

V usage is TRBV5-4 and J usage is TRBJ1-1; D uncertain. The germline CDR1 and CDR2 sequences are SGHNT and YYREEE (reference sequence). V was clipped by 0 bases and J by 11 bases, with 14 bases between them. The CDR3 spans 13 residues. As DNA, the CDR3 is TGTGCCAGCAGCTTGGTGGGGTCTTCCGCGGCTTTCTTT. This encodes CASSLVGSSAAFF.

In this sample, this clonotype turned up a few times. The chain uses TRBV27 and TRBJ2-1; TRBD2 matches at 8 bases. Losses at the gene ends were 0 bases for V and 8 bases for J; bases not matched to a gene: 9. Germline CDR1 reads MNHEY; CDR2 reads SMNVEV (reference sequence). There are 16 residues in the CDR3. The CDR3 DNA follows: TGTGCCAGCAGTTTATCGGGCGGGAGGTCGTTATATGAGCAGTTCTTC. Its translation is CASSLSGGRSLYEQFF.

Details on this clonotype: With a much larger clone just one base away, this may be a read error. The chain joins TRBV3-1 to TRBJ2-7; D ambiguous. The CDR3 has 11 residues. Per the germline V gene, CDR1 is LGHDT and CDR2 is YNNKEL (reference sequence). The V end was cut by 5 bases, the J end by 5 bases, with 7 bases between. The DNA of the CDR3 is TGTGCCAGCAGCAAGGCCCACGAGCAGTACTTC. As protein: CASSKAHEQYF.

Many counts were recorded for this clonotype. This chain connects TRBV6-6 to TRBJ1-5, with 7 bases matching TRBD1. Germline trimming cut 2 bases from V and 3 bases from J; bases unmatched to any gene: 1. Germline assignment: CDR1 MNHNY and CDR2 SVGAGI (reference sequence). This CDR3 is built from 14 residues. This chain's CDR3 is CASSYDRVNQPQHF. The CDR3 DNA reads TGTGCCAGCAGTTACGACAGGGTCAATCAGCCCCAGCATTTT.